Below, 25 T cell receptor beta chains from the same sample are listed, as sequenced in a study of control samples from healthy donors and cancer patients. Clones were read by immunoSEQ multiplex PCR, and TCRdb kept only the in-frame ones, dropping some. The sample has roughly 190,000 clones; the top ten hold approximately 2.2%. The sequenced sample was blood. The receptors originated from a woman younger than 45 in good health.

J is TRBJ1-5 and V is TRBV27, with no clear D. Trimming pared 4 bases from V and 2 bases from J, leaving 12 bases between. There are 15 residues in the CDR3. Per the germline V gene, CDR1 is MNHEY and CDR2 is SMNVEV (reference sequence). CDR3 DNA: TGTGCCAGCAGTTATATCCGATCTGGCAATCAGCCCCAGCATTTT. Translated: CASSYIRSGNQPQHF.

The chain employs TRBV7-9 and TRBJ1-4, with 8 bases fitting TRBD1. V trimming: 3 bases; J trimming: 3 bases; junction bases outside the gene matches: 3. The CDR3 covers 15 residues. Germline V CDR1 and CDR2: SEHNR, FQNEAQ (reference sequence). This CDR3 is CASSFRGQANEKLFF. In DNA form, the CDR3 reads TGTGCCAGCAGCTTCAGGGGGCAGGCTAATGAAAAACTGTTTTTT.

The V and J genes are TRBV19 and TRBJ1-2; D uncertain. The length of the CDR3 is 14 residues. Germline CDR1 and CDR2: LNHDA and SQIVND (reference sequence). Trimming cost V 6 bases and J 4 bases, with 15 bases left between them. The CDR3 protein is CASSPLSEGYGYTF. As DNA, the CDR3 is TGTGCCAGTAGCCCCCTCTCGGAGGGCTATGGCTACACCTTC.

The chain combines TRBV11-3 with TRBJ2-1, with 13 bases aligning to TRBD2. Germline V CDR1 and CDR2: SGHNT, YENEEA. V lost 4 bases to trimming and J lost 9 bases; unmatched junction nucleotides: 6. CDR3 length: 15 residues. This chain's CDR3 is CASSYTSGGAGEQFF. In nucleotides, the CDR3 is TGTGCCAGCAGCTACACTAGCGGGGGGGCTGGTGAGCAGTTCTTC.

The chain uses TRBV4-1 and TRBJ2-3; D possibly corresponds to TRBD2 (7 bases). Germline CDR1 reads MGHRA; CDR2 reads YSYEKL. The CDR3 has 16 residues. Deletions cut 3 bases from V and 3 bases from J, with 16 bases between. CDR3 sequence reads: CASSQEGGGRTDTQYF. The CDR3 DNA is TGCGCCAGCAGCCAGGAGGGGGGGGGCAGGACAGATACGCAGTATTTT.

As for this clone: Other DNA sequences in this sample translate to the same CDR3. The chain employs TRBV19 and TRBJ1-6, with a possible D match to TRBD1 (6 bases). V lost 3 bases to trimming and J lost 7 bases, with 7 bases between them. This CDR3 is 13 amino acids long. Germline V CDR1 and CDR2: LNHDA, SQIVND (reference sequence). CDR3 region: CASSITGNSPLHF. Written as DNA, the CDR3 is TGTGCCAGTAGTATTACAGGGAATTCACCCCTCCACTTT.

The genes are TRBV27 and TRBJ2-7, with 8 nucleotides matching TRBD2. This CDR3 is 19 amino acids long. Germline CDR1 is MNHEY and CDR2 is SMNVEV (reference sequence). V lost 0 bases, J lost 3 bases, and 16 bases stayed unmatched. The CDR3 bases are TGTGCCAGCAGTTTATCGTTGCGGGGGGCCGTATCATCTCTCTACGAGCAGTACTTC. The encoded protein is CASSLSLRGAVSSLYEQYF.

This chain uses TRBV3-1 (or the pseudogene TRBV3-2) with TRBJ1-1, with D uncertain. The V gene's germline CDR1 is LGHDT and CDR2 YNNKEL (reference sequence). This CDR3 has 15 amino acids. V lost 2 bases to trimming and J lost 5 bases, with 15 bases between them. The CDR3 here is CASSQMNLGSTEAFF. The CDR3 DNA reads as TGTGCCAGCAGCCAAATGAACTTGGGGTCGACTGAAGCTTTCTTT.

The chain uses TRBV19 and TRBJ1-2; no firm D call. The CDR3 is 15 amino acids. Per the germline V gene, CDR1 is LNHDA and CDR2 is SQIVND (reference sequence). V was cut by 4 bases and J by 7 bases, with 19 bases left in between. The CDR3, as DNA: TGTGCCAGTAGTACGTGGAGGGTTCAACAAGGTGGCTACACCTTC. Its translation is CASSTWRVQQGGYTF.

The rearrangement uses TRBV5-4 and TRBJ2-6, with D unresolved. The V end was cut by 0 bases, the J end by 3 bases, with 1 base between. CDR1 is SGHNT and CDR2 is YYREEE in the germline V gene (reference sequence). This CDR3 is 13 amino acids long. In DNA form, the CDR3 reads TGTGCCAGCAGCTTGGATGGGGCCAACGTCCTGACTTTC. Amino acids: CASSLDGANVLTF.

J is TRBJ2-7 and V is TRBV7-9, with 9 bases lining up with TRBD1. This CDR3 region has 17 residues. With 5 bases clipped from V and 3 bases from J, the junction kept 14 bases outside the gene matches. Germline V gene data show CDR1 as SEHNR and CDR2 as FQNEAQ (reference sequence). In nucleotides, the CDR3 is TGTGCCAGCAGCCCCCAACCGGGACAGGGCACTATCTACGAGCAGTACTTC. It is translated as CASSPQPGQGTIYEQYF.

The V call is TRBV7-9, the J call TRBJ2-1; the match to TRBD2 covers 8 bases. Germline values: CDR1 SEHNR, CDR2 FQNEAQ (reference sequence). The length of the CDR3 is 15 residues. Unmatched junction bases numbered 7, after V lost 5 bases and J lost 4 bases. This chain's CDR3 is CASSPRGTSYNEQFF. The CDR3, as DNA: TGTGCCAGCAGCCCACGGGGGACTAGTTACAATGAGCAGTTCTTC.

The CDR3: CASSLAQGPNTEAFF. In DNA, the CDR3 is TGCGCCAGCAGCTTGGCACAGGGGCCGAACACTGAAGCTTTCTTT. This chain uses TRBV5-1 with TRBJ1-1; TRBD1 agrees at 7 bases. Germline V gives CDR1 SGHRS, CDR2 YFSETQ. V trimming: 0 bases; J trimming: 1 base; junction bases outside the gene matches: 3. This CDR3 is 15 amino acids long.

The V and J genes are TRBV18 and TRBJ1-3, with unresolved D. Trimming removed 2 bases from V and 0 bases from J, with 14 bases in between. CDR3 size: 17 residues. Germline V gives CDR1 KGHSH, CDR2 LQKENI. CDR3 loop: CASSPWRPPSSGNTIYF. The CDR3 bases are TGTGCCAGCTCACCATGGCGTCCTCCCAGCTCTGGAAACACCATATATTTT.

CDR3 protein: CASSRRGTGYTF. In DNA form, the CDR3 reads TGTGCCAGCAGCCGACGGGGGACTGGCTACACCTTC. The chain combines TRBV3-1 (or the pseudogene TRBV3-2) with TRBJ1-2; TRBD1 is a possible D gene (5 bases). Trimming cost V 4 bases and J 7 bases, with 10 bases left between them. From germline, CDR1 is LGHDT and CDR2 YNNKEL (reference sequence). The CDR3 length is 12 residues.

The chain combines TRBV6-6 with TRBJ1-3; D is perhaps TRBD1 (6 bases). V was clipped by 2 bases and J by 1 base, with 6 bases between them. CDR1 is MNHNY and CDR2 is SVGAGI in the germline V gene (reference sequence). The CDR3 covers 14 residues. The CDR3 DNA sequence: TGTGCCAGCAGTTACGGGACATCTGGAAACACCATATATTTT. This codes for CASSYGTSGNTIYF.

The chain couples TRBV7-9 to TRBJ1-6, with D unresolved. Germline V lookup: CDR1 SEHNR, CDR2 FQNEAQ (reference sequence). This CDR3 is built from 15 residues. V gave up 0 bases and J gave up 8 bases, with 11 bases separating them. The CDR3 DNA reads TGTGCCAGCAGCTTAGCGGGCGCCAAGGATTCACCCCTCCACTTT. This sequence encodes CASSLAGAKDSPLHF.

The V gene is TRBV5-4, the J gene TRBJ2-5; TRBD1 or TRBD2 may be the D gene (5 bases each). Looked up from germline, CDR1 is SGHNT and CDR2 is YYREEE (reference sequence). The CDR3 has 15 amino acids. V was clipped by 4 bases and J by 0 bases, with 13 bases between them. CDR3 residues: CASSGGRSYQETQYF. Written as DNA, the CDR3 is TGTGCCAGCAGCGGGGGACGTTCGTACCAAGAGACCCAGTACTTC.

The V gene is TRBV4-2, the J gene TRBJ1-2; the D is unclear. CDR3 size: 19 residues. Trimming took off 0 bases at V and 4 bases at J, with 24 bases between the two ends. The V gene's germline CDR1 is LGHNA and CDR2 YNFKEQ. Written as DNA, the CDR3 is TGTGCCAGCAGCCAAGATGCTGGCACCCTCCCCAGGAGAGGCTATGGCTACACCTTC. Amino acid sequence: CASSQDAGTLPRRGYGYTF.

The CDR3 here is CATSIDRVPQPQHF. In nucleotides, the CDR3 is TGTGCCACCTCGATCGACAGGGTTCCTCAGCCCCAGCATTTT. V is TRBV28 and J is TRBJ1-5, with 7 bases identical to TRBD1. The V gene end was trimmed by 10 bases and the J gene end by 6 bases; junction bases not matched to a gene: 12. The CDR3 is made up of 14 amino acids. CDR1 MDHEN and CDR2 SYDVKM come from the germline V gene.

The chain uses TRBV29-1 and TRBJ2-7, with a tentative D call TRBD1 (5 bases). Germline CDR1 is SQVTM and CDR2 is ANQGSEA. The CDR3 length is 13 residues. V was cut by 5 bases and J by 2 bases, with 13 bases left in between. The CDR3 here is CSVRVGATYEQYF. The CDR3 DNA is TGCAGCGTTCGGGTAGGGGCAACCTACGAGCAGTACTTC.

This chain links TRBV5-1 with TRBJ2-7; 7 nucleotides agree with TRBD1. The V gene end was trimmed by 4 bases and the J gene end by 0 bases; junction bases not matched to a gene: 7. Looked up from germline, CDR1 is SGHRS and CDR2 is YFSETQ. The CDR3 totals 15 residues. The CDR3 DNA reads as TGCGCCAGCAGCCTCCTGACAGGGAGCTCCTACGAGCAGTACTTC. It codes for CASSLLTGSSYEQYF.

The chain joins TRBV7-2 to TRBJ2-7; 7 bases match TRBD2. The V segment lost 5 bases and the J segment 0 bases; nucleotides outside the gene matches: 16. CDR1 SGHTA and CDR2 FQGNSA come from the germline V gene. The CDR3 has 18 residues. CDR3 amino acids: CASSPEYGGVRYSYEQYF. The CDR3, as DNA: TGTGCCAGCAGCCCCGAATATGGGGGGGTGAGGTACTCCTACGAGCAGTACTTC.

This chain connects TRBV3-1 (or the pseudogene TRBV3-2) to TRBJ1-1; TRBD1 agrees at 7 bases. The V and J ends lost 1 base and 4 bases, in that order; junction bases with no gene match: 0. Germline V gene data show CDR1 as LGHDT and CDR2 as YNNKEL (reference sequence). The CDR3 runs 13 residues. CDR3 bases: TGTGCCAGCAGCCAAGCAGGGGGCACTGAAGCTTTCTTT. This codes for CASSQAGGTEAFF.

The J gene is TRBJ2-7, the V gene TRBV27; the match to TRBD1 covers 8 bases. Looked up from germline, CDR1 is MNHEY and CDR2 is SMNVEV (reference sequence). V lost 3 bases and J lost 0; bases outside the gene matches: 4. The CDR3 is made up of 15 amino acids. The CDR3 coding sequence is TGTGCCAGCAGTTTCGGACAGGGTGGCTCCTACGAGCAGTACTTC. This gives the protein CASSFGQGGSYEQYF.